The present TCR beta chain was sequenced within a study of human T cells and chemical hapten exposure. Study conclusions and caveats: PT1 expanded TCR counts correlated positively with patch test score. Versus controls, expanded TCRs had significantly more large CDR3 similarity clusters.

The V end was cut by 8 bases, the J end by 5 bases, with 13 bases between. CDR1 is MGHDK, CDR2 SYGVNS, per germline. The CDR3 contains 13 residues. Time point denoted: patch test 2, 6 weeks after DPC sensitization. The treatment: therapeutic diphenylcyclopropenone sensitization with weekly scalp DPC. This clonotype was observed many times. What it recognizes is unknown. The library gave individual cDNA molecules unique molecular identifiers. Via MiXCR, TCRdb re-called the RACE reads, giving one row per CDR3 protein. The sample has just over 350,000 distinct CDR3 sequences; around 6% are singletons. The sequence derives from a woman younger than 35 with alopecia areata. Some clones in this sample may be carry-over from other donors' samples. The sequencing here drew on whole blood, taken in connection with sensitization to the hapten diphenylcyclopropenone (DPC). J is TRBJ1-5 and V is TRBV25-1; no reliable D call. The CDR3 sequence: CASQGYPHQPQHF. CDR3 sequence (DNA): TGTGCCAGCCAAGGCTACCCGCATCAGCCCCAGCATTTT.